What follows describes a single T cell receptor beta chain. Its antigen is unknown. Thyroid ultrasound, orbital computed tomography, TRAb, serum thyroxine and clinical symptoms formed the basis of diagnosis. The entry originates in a study of Graves' ophthalmopathy and Graves' hyperthyroidism. Study-wide results and limits: A 13-signature model separated ophthalmopathy from stable hyperthyroidism, reaching approximately 88% sensitivity and around 83% specificity cross-validated. Most expanded clonotypes in thyroid above 0.001 frequency also showed up in blood.

V lost 11 bases to trimming and J lost 8 bases, with 19 bases between them. The CDR3 loop spans 13 amino acids. Amplifying from RNA transcripts, the study obtained TCR beta CDR3 regions. First-round RT-PCR relied on HTBI primers, and a second-round multiplex PCR came next. TCRdb recomputed calls from the multiplex PCR reads with MiXCR, one row per CDR3 protein. The sample lists fewer than 650,000 distinct CDR3 sequences, 22% seen once, with more than 5.5% in the top ten. Sequenced: peripheral blood. V and J are TRBV12-3 or TRBV12-4 and TRBJ1-3; possible D gene TRBD1, 5 bases. The TCR sequence derives from a woman aged 18-29 years with stable Graves' hyperthyroidism. Some clones in this sample may be carry-over from other donors' samples. The chain's CDR3 is CAGSTGGSDTIYF. CDR3 in DNA: TGTGCCGGGAGCACGGGGGGTTCGGACACCATATATTTT.